A selection of T cell receptor beta chains follows, all from one sample in a study of control samples from healthy donors and cancer patients. Data came from immunoSEQ multiplex PCR; TCRdb stores just in-frame clones and leaves some out. The table includes about 250,000 clones, about 80% detected once. The sequencing input was PBMCs. The receptors were sampled from a woman aged 55-70 years with lung cancer. Each CDR3 is given with its conserved first and last residue. A D gene is named only where the DNA matches it firmly. The listing skips clone size in some rows; elsewhere it reads once, few, many or a size class.

CDR3nt | CDR3aa | j_gene | abundance | v_gene | d_gene
TGCGCCAGCAGCCAAGATGGGCAGGGCTCTGGAAACACCATATATTTT | CASSQDGQGSGNTIYF | TRBJ1-3 | . | TRBV4-1 | .
TGTGCCAGCAGCGAGGCGTTGGATACGCAGTATTTT | CASSEALDTQYF | TRBJ2-3 | . | TRBV6-5 | .
TGTGCCAGCAGCAATACCGGGACAGGGCTTCGGAACGAGCAGTACTTC | CASSNTGTGLRNEQYF | TRBJ2-7 | . | TRBV7-8 | TRBD1
TGTGCCAGCAGTGGGACAGGGGAAAAACTGTTTTTT | CASSGTGEKLFF | TRBJ1-4 | few | TRBV2 | TRBD1
TGTGCCAGCTCACCCGGATTACAGGAGCTCTATGGCTACACCTTC | CASSPGLQELYGYTF | TRBJ1-2 | . | TRBV18 | .
TGTGCCAGTAGTATAAGGGCCTCTCGGCAGGCTGCGGCCTACGAGCAGTACTTC | CASSIRASRQAAAYEQYF | TRBJ2-7 | . | TRBV19 | .
TGTGCCAGCAGTCCGATGACAGGGTTGAGCAATCAGCCCCAGCATTTT | CASSPMTGLSNQPQHF | TRBJ1-5 | . | TRBV2 | TRBD1
TGCGCCAGCAGCTTAGAGGGTGGGACACCCCTCCACTTT | CASSLEGGTPLHF | TRBJ1-6 | . | TRBV5-1 | .
TGTGCCAGCAGCGCAGGACTAGCGGGGCCAGATACGCAGTATTTT | CASSAGLAGPDTQYF | TRBJ2-3 | . | TRBV9 | TRBD2
TGTGCCAGCAGAGAGAGAGGAGAGACCCAGTACTTC | CASRERGETQYF | TRBJ2-5 | . | TRBV5-5 | .
TGTGCCACCAGCAGAGACAGGTCAACTAATGAAAAACTGTTTTTT | CATSRDRSTNEKLFF | TRBJ1-4 | . | TRBV15 | .
TGTGCCAGCAGGGCCGGGACACTAAGATACAATGAGCAGTTCTTC | CASRAGTLRYNEQFF | TRBJ2-1 | few | TRBV2 | .
TGTGCCAGCAGCTTAGGGGAGGCGAACACTGAAGCTTTCTTT | CASSLGEANTEAFF | TRBJ1-1 | once | TRBV7-9 | .
TGTGCCAGCAGCTGGGGACAGGGGACGGCTGAAGCTTTCTTT | CASSWGQGTAEAFF | TRBJ1-1 | . | TRBV5-5 | TRBD1
TGTGCCAGCAGTTCTCGGGACAGGGACCACGAGCAGTACTTC | CASSSRDRDHEQYF | TRBJ2-7 | . | TRBV28 | TRBD1
TGTGCCAGCTCACCCGGGACAGGGATTCTGTTTTTT | CASSPGTGILFF | TRBJ2-2 | . | TRBV18 | TRBD1
TGTGCTAGTGGTTTGGCCATTCTGGGCAGCTCTAACTATGGCTACACCTTC | CASGLAILGSSNYGYTF | TRBJ1-2 | . | TRBV12-5 | .
TGTGCCACCGCGACAGGGCAAGAGACCCAGTACTTC | CATATGQETQYF | TRBJ2-5 | . | TRBV5-4 | TRBD1
TGTGCCAGCAGCTTAGGGCTAGCGGGCCTCACAGATACGCAGTATTTT | CASSLGLAGLTDTQYF | TRBJ2-3 | . | TRBV7-9 | TRBD2
TGTGCCAGCAGCTCCCGACACACAGATACGCAGTATTTT | CASSSRHTDTQYF | TRBJ2-3 | . | TRBV9 | .
TGCGCCAGCAGCCAAGATAGTAACAGAGGGCCCCAGCATTTT | CASSQDSNRGPQHF | TRBJ1-5 | . | TRBV4-1 | .
TGTGCCAGCGGTGCTCTGGGGGGCACCCACGGCTACACCTTC | CASGALGGTHGYTF | TRBJ1-2 | . | TRBV2 | .
TGTGCCAGCTCACCACTTGGGTTGTATAATTCACCCCTCCACTTT | CASSPLGLYNSPLHF | TRBJ1-6 | . | TRBV18 | .
TGTGCCAGCAGCTTAAATTTGAACACTGAAGCTTTCTTT | CASSLNLNTEAFF | TRBJ1-1 | . | TRBV5-6 | .
TGCGCCAGCAAAGAGACTGTGGACACCGGGGAGCTGTTTTTT | CASKETVDTGELFF | TRBJ2-2 | . | TRBV5-1 | .
TGCGCCAGCAGCTCGACTAGCGGGACCGGGGAGCTGTTTTTT | CASSSTSGTGELFF | TRBJ2-2 | . | TRBV5-1 | TRBD2
TGTGCCACCAGCAGAGAGACAGGGACTGGCTACACCTTC | CATSRETGTGYTF | TRBJ1-2 | . | TRBV15 | TRBD1